This T cell receptor beta chain appears in the sequencing data of a study of long-term antiretroviral therapy in people with HIV. Germline V lookup: CDR1 MRHNA, CDR2 SNTAGT. V lost 6 bases and J 4 bases, leaving 17 bases between the germline ends. The CDR3 has 15 residues. Samples were assayed with immunoSEQ v3.0 at survey level. Only in-frame clones appear in the TCRdb table, and some are missing; sequencing was by immunoSEQ multiplex PCR. The data contain more than 6,000 clones, about two thirds of them singletons. This specimen was unsorted PBMCs, taken 0.1 years before starting antiretroviral therapy. The TCR originated in a man aged 18 to 30 with HIV. The V gene is TRBV6-4, the J gene TRBJ2-3; weak D call: TRBD2 (7 bases). The CDR3 reads CASSPLGGGSDTQYF. DNA for the CDR3: TGTGCCAGCAGCCCCTTAGGCGGGGGCTCAGATACGCAGTATTTT.